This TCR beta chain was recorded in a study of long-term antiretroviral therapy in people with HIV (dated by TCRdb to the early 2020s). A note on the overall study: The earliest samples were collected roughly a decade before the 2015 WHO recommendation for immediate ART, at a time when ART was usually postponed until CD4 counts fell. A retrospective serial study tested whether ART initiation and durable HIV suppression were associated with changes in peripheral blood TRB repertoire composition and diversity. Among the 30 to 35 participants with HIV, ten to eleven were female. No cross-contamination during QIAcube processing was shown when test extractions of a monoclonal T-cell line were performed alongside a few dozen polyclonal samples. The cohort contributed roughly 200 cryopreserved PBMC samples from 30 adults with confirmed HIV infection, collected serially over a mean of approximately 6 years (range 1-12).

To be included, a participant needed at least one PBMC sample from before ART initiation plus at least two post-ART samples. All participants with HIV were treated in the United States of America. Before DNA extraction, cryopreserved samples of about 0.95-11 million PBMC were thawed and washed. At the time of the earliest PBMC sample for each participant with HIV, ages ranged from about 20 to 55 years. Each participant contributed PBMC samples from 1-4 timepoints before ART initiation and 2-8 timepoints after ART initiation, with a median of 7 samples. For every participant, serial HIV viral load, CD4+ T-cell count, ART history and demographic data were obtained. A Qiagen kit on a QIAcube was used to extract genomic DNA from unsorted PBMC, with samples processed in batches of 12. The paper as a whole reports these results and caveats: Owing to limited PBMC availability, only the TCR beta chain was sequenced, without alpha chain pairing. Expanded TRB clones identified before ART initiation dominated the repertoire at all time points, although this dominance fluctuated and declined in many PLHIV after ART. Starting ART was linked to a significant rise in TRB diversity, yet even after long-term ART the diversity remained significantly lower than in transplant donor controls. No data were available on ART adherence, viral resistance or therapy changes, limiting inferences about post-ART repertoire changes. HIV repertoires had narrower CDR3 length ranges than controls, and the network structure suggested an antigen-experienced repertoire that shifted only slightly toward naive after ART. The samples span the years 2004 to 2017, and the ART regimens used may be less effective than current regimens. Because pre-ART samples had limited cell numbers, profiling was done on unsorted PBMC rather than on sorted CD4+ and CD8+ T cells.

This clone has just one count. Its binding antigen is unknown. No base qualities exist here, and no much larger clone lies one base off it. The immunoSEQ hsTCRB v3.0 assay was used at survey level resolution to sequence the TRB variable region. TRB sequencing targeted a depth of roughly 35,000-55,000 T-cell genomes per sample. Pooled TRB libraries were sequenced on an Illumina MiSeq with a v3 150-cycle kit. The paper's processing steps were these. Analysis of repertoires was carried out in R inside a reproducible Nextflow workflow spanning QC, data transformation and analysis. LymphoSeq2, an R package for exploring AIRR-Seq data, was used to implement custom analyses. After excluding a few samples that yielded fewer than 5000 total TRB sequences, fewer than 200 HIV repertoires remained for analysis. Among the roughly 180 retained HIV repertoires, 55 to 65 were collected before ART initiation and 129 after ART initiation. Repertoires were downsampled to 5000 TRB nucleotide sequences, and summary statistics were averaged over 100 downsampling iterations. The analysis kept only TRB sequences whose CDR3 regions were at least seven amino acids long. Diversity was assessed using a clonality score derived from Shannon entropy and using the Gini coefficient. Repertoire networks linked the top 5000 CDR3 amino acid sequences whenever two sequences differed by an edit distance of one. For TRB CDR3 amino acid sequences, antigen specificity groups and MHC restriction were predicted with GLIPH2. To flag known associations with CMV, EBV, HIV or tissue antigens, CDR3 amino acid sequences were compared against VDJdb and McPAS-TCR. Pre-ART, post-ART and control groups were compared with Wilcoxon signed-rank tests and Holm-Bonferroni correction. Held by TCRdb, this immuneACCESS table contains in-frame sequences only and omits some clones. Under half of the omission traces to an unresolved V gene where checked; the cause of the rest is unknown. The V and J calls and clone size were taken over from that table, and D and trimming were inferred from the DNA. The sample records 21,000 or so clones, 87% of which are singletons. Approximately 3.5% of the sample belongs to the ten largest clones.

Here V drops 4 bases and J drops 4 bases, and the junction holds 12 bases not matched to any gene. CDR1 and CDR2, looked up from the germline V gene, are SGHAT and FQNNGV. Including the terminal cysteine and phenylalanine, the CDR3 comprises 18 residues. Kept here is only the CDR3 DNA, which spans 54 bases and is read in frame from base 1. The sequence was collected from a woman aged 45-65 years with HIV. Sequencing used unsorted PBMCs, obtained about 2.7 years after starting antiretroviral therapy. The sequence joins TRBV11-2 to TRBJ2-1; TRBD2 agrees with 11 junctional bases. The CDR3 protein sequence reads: CASSSYFSGRAIYNEQFF. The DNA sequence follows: TGTGCCAGCAGCTCCTACTTTAGCGGGAGGGCCATTTACAATGAGCAGTTCTTC.